Each of the 5 T cell receptor beta chains below was sequenced from the same sample in a study of graft-versus-host responses after intestinal transplantation. TCRdb keeps only in-frame clones here, not all; method: immunoSEQ multiplex PCR. The sample lists over 10,000 clones, 70% to 90% occurring once. Sequencing used PBMCs, obtained after intestinal transplantation. These receptors were obtained from a human patient who received an intestinal transplant, so some T cells may come from the graft donor.

The V and J genes are TRBV19 and TRBJ2-2, with D perhaps assigned TRBD1 or TRBD2 (6 bases each). CDR1 is LNHDA, CDR2 SQIVND, per germline (reference sequence). The CDR3 is made up of 16 amino acids. The ends were cut back, 3 bases at V and 3 bases at J, with 14 bases in the middle. In nucleotides, the CDR3 is TGTGCCAGTAGTATTCCGGGGGCGCAGGACACCGGGGAGCTGTTTTTT. The encoded protein is CASSIPGAQDTGELFF. The whole variable domain, remainder taken from reference TRBV19 and TRBJ2-2, is DGGITQSPKYLFRKEGQNVTLSCEQNLNHDAMYWYRQDPGQGLRLIYYSQIVNDFQKGDIAEGYSVSREKKESFPLTVTSAQKNPTAFYLCASSIPGAQDTGELFFGEGSRLTVL.

This chain joins TRBV27 and TRBJ1-4, with TRBD1 matching over 8 bases. The junction had 5 bases not matched to a gene; V was cut back by 6 bases and J by 5 bases. There are 14 residues in the CDR3. CDR1 and CDR2 from the germline V gene are MNHEY and SMNVEV (reference sequence). The CDR3 DNA sequence: TGTGCCAGCAGCCCGACAGGGGAGAATGAAAAACTGTTTTTT. Residues: CASSPTGENEKLFF.

The CDR3 is CASSVDAQLNYGYTF. The CDR3, as DNA: TGTGCCAGCAGCGTAGATGCACAGCTTAACTATGGCTACACCTTC. The V call is TRBV9, the J call TRBJ1-2; D is undetermined. The V end was cut by 0 bases, the J end by 1 base, with 10 bases between. The CDR3 totals 15 residues. Germline assignment: CDR1 SGDLS and CDR2 YYNGEE.

The CDR3 DNA reads as TGTGCCAGCAGTTACTCCTCCCTAAGCACAGATACGCAGTATTTT. Translated: CASSYSSLSTDTQYF. The chain has TRBV6-6 and TRBJ2-3; no firm D call. This CDR3 is built from 15 residues. Germline V gives CDR1 MNHNY, CDR2 SVGAGI (reference sequence). Trimming left V 0 bases short and J 0 bases short, with 7 bases between.

As for this clone: Other nucleotide sequences in the sample specify the same CDR3. The chain recombines TRBV19 with TRBJ1-2; D uncertain. The CDR3 sequence is 11 residues long. The V end was cut by 6 bases, the J end by 5 bases, with 7 bases between. Germline V CDR1 and CDR2: LNHDA, SQIVND (reference sequence). CDR3 nucleotide sequence: TGTGCCAGTAGCTTCAAATATGGCTACACCTTC. This sequence encodes CASSFKYGYTF.